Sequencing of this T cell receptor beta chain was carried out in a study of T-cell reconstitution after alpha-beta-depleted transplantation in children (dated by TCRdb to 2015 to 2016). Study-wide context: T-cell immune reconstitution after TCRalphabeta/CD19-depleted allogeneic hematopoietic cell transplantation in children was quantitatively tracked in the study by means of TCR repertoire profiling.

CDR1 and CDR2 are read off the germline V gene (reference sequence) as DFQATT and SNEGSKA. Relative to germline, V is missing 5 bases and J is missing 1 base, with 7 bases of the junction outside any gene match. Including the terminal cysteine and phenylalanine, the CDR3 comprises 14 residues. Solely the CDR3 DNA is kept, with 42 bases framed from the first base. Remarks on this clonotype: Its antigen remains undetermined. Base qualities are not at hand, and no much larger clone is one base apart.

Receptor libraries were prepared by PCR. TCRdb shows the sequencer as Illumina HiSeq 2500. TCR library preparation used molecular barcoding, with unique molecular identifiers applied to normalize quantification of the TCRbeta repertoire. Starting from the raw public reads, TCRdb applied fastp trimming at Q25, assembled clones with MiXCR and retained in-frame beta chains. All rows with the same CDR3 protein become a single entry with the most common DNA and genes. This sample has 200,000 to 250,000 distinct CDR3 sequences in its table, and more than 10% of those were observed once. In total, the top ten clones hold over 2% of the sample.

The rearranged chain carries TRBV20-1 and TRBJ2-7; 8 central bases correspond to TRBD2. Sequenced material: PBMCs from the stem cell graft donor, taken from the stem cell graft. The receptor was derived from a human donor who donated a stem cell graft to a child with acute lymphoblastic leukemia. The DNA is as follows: TGCAGTGCTCGGAGCGGGAGTAAGTCCTACGAGCAGTACTTC. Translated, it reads CSARSGSKSYEQYF.